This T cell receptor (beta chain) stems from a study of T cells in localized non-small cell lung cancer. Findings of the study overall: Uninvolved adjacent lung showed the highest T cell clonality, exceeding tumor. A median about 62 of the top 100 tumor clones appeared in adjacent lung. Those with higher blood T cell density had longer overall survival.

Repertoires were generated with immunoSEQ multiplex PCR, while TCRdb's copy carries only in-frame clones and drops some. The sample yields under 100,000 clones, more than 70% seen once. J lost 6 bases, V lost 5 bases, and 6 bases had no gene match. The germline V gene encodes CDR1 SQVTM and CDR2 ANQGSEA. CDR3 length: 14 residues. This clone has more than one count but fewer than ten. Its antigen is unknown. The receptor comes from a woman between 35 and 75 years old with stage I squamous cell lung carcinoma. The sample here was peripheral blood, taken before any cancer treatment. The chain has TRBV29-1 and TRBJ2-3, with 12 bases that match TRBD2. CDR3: CSVIRTSGVDTQYF. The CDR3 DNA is TGCAGCGTTATTAGGACTAGCGGGGTTGATACGCAGTATTTT.